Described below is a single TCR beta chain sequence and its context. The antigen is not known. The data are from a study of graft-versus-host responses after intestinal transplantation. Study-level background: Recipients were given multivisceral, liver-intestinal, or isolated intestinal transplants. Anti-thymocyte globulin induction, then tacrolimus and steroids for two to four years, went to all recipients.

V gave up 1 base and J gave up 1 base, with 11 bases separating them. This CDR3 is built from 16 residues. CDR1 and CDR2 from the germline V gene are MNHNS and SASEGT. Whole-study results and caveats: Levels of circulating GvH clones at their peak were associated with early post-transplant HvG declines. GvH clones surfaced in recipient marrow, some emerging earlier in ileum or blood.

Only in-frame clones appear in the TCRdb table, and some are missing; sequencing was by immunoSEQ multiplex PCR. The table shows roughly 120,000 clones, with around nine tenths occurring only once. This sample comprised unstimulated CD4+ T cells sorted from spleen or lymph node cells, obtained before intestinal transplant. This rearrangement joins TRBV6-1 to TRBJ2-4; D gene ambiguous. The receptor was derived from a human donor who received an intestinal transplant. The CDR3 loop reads CASSEGGSRAKNIQYF. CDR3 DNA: TGTGCCAGCAGTGAAGGCGGCTCTAGGGCCAAAAACATTCAGTACTTC.